A single sample gave rise to the 31 T cell receptor beta chains below, sequenced in a study of T cells in Graves' hyperthyroidism and ophthalmopathy. TCR beta CDR3 sequences were amplified from RNA transcripts. With the HTBI primer set, the TCR CDR3 went through a first round of RT-PCR. One entry per CDR3 protein, called by TCRdb with MiXCR from the multiplex PCR reads. The table has 660,000 or so distinct CDR3 sequences, roughly 46% seen once. The sample was peripheral blood or thyroid tissue (not recorded which). The receptors derive from an adult man with Graves' disease, either hyperthyroidism or ophthalmopathy (not recorded which).

This clonotype has just a few counts. This chain's CDR3 is CSASFLAHEQYF. For the CDR3, the DNA is TGCAGTGCTAGTTTCCTAGCCCACGAGCAGTACTTC. The chain carries TRBV20-1 and TRBJ2-7; tentatively, D is TRBD2 (5 bases). The germline V and J ends were trimmed by 3 bases and 5 bases, with 11 bases remaining between them. The CDR3 contains 12 residues. The germline V gene encodes CDR1 DFQATT and CDR2 SNEGSKA (reference sequence).

This rearrangement joins TRBV7-9 to TRBJ2-7; D remains unclear. V lost 1 base and J 5 bases, leaving 9 bases between the germline ends. The CDR3 extends over 13 amino acids. CDR1 and CDR2 from the germline V gene are SEHNR and FQNEAQ (reference sequence). The CDR3 loop reads CASSLDSADEQYF. CDR3 nucleotides: TGTGCCAGCAGCTTAGATAGTGCCGACGAGCAGTACTTC. The full variable domain, rest sourced from reference TRBV7-9 and TRBJ2-7, is DTGVSQNPRHKITKRGQNVTFRCDPISEHNRLYWYRQTLGQGPEFLTYFQNEAQLEKSRLLSDRFSAERPKGSFSTLEIQRTEQGDSAMYLCASSLDSADEQYFGPGTRLTVT.

The chain combines TRBV10-3 with TRBJ1-3; TRBD1 might be the D (5 bases). This CDR3 has 16 residues. Germline V gives CDR1 ENHRY, CDR2 SYGVKD. The V gene lost 11 bases and the J gene lost 8 bases, with 28 bases spanning the gap. This CDR3 is CAVLRDGTNYGYTIYF. Here the CDR3 DNA reads TGTGCCGTGCTCCGGGACGGGACTAACTATGGCTACACCATATATTTT.

This clonotype was found many times. This CDR3 reads CASSLVEENYGYTF. The CDR3 nucleotides are TGTGCCAGCAGCTTGGTGGAGGAGAACTATGGCTACACCTTC. V and J are TRBV7-9 and TRBJ1-2; D uncertain. V dropped 3 bases and J dropped 2 bases, with 10 bases sitting between them. The V gene's germline CDR1 is SEHNR and CDR2 FQNEAQ (reference sequence). This CDR3 is 14 amino acids long.

The chain links TRBV25-1 to TRBJ1-6; 11 bases are shared with TRBD1. Unmatched junction bases numbered 0, after V lost 2 bases and J lost 0 bases. CDR3 size: 17 residues. The V gene's germline CDR1 is MGHDK and CDR2 SYGVNS. The CDR3, as DNA: TGTGCCAGCAGTGAAGGGACAGGGGGCTCCTATAATTCACCCCTCCACTTT. This codes for CASSEGTGGSYNSPLHF.

This clonotype was seen a few times. The chain recombines TRBV5-1 with TRBJ1-1; possibly TRBD1 for D (5 bases). Looked up from germline, CDR1 is SGHRS and CDR2 is YFSETQ. Trimming left V 5 bases short and J 0 bases short, with 14 bases between. CDR3 length: 15 residues. The CDR3 DNA reads as TGCGCCAGCAGTCCCGAAGAAGGGGTGAACACTGAAGCTTTCTTT. This sequence encodes CASSPEEGVNTEAFF.

This clonotype was observed a handful of times. The chain combines TRBV19 with TRBJ1-3; D is unclear. Germline V gene sequence: CDR1 LNHDA, CDR2 SQIVND (reference sequence). The length of the CDR3 is 13 residues. V gave up 9 bases and J gave up 5 bases, with 14 bases separating them. CDR3 nucleotide sequence: TGTGCCAGCCACGGCCGTCATCGAAACACCATATATTTT. Its protein is CASHGRHRNTIYF.

This clonotype showed up just a few times. V usage is TRBV19 and J usage is TRBJ2-5; D is uncertain. Germline values: CDR1 LNHDA, CDR2 SQIVND (reference sequence). This CDR3 is built from 15 residues. Trimming removed 6 bases from V and 3 bases from J, with 17 bases in between. The CDR3 DNA reads TGTGCCAGTAGACGGTCGAACTTCAAAAAAGAGACCCAGTACTTC. This translates into CASRRSNFKKETQYF.

The chain carries TRBV29-1 and TRBJ2-5; perhaps TRBD2 as D (6 bases). The CDR3 is 13 residues long. From germline, CDR1 is SQVTM and CDR2 ANQGSEA. V lost 6 bases and J 3 bases, leaving 14 bases between the germline ends. Here the CDR3 reads CSVAGTYKETQYF. The CDR3 nucleotides are TGCAGCGTCGCCGGGACTTACAAAGAGACCCAGTACTTC.

Points on this clonotype: A single base separates this from a much larger clone, so it may be a read error. The genes are TRBV7-6 and TRBJ1-5, with D hard to call. V lost 5 bases to trimming and J lost 0 bases, with 11 bases between them. The CDR3 spans 15 residues. Germline V gene sequence: CDR1 SGHVS, CDR2 FNYEAQ. The CDR3 region is CASSRTEDSNQPQHF. The CDR3 DNA reads as TGTGCCAGCAGCCGGACGGAAGATAGCAATCAGCCCCAGCATTTT.

This chain links TRBV7-9 with TRBJ2-7; D ambiguous. V was trimmed by 6 bases and J by 3 bases, leaving 21 bases between them. Germline lookup yields CDR1 SEHNR and CDR2 FQNEAQ (reference sequence). The CDR3 consists of 16 residues. CDR3 DNA sequence: TGTGCCAGCAGTTACAATAAGGGAAGGGCCTACTACGAGCAGTACTTC. Its translation: CASSYNKGRAYYEQYF.

V and J are TRBV12-3 or TRBV12-4 and TRBJ2-7, with 11 bases that match TRBD2. This CDR3 has 14 residues. V lost 6 bases to trimming and J lost 3 bases; unmatched junction nucleotides: 4. In DNA, the CDR3 is TGTGCCAGCAGGACGACTAGCGGGGTCTACGAGCAGTACTTC. Its protein product is CASRTTSGVYEQYF.

This clonotype was counted a few times. This chain uses TRBV6-4 with TRBJ2-6, with D maybe TRBD1 (6 bases). Deletions cut 0 bases from V and 4 bases from J, with 7 bases between. CDR3 size: 15 residues. CDR1 and CDR2 (germline): MRHNA, SNTAGT. CDR3 in amino acids: CASSDSRGGANVLTF. As DNA, the CDR3 is TGTGCCAGCAGTGACTCCAGGGGAGGGGCCAACGTCCTGACTTTC.

This clonotype has at least ten counts. This chain uses TRBV5-1 with TRBJ2-7, with D possibly being TRBD1 (6 bases). Germline CDR1 SGHRS, CDR2 YFSETQ. The V end was cut by 7 bases, the J end by 2 bases, with 16 bases between. The CDR3 sequence is 14 residues long. The CDR3 spells CASGPDEGAYEQYF. The CDR3 DNA follows: TGCGCCAGCGGTCCGGATGAGGGGGCCTACGAGCAGTACTTC.

The genes are TRBV5-1 and TRBJ1-4; 9 bases align to TRBD1. The trim removed 2 bases at V and 7 bases at J, leaving 6 bases unmatched. CDR3 length equals 15 residues. Per germline, CDR1 SGHRS and CDR2 YFSETQ. In DNA form, the CDR3 reads TGCGCCAGCAGCTTCTTGGACAGGGGCACTGAAAAACTGTTTTTT. This sequence encodes CASSFLDRGTEKLFF. Using reference TRBV5-1 and TRBJ1-4 for the parts outside the CDR3, the full variable domain is KAGVTQTPRYLIKTRGQQVTLSCSPISGHRSVSWYQQTPGQGLQFLFEYFSETQRNKGNFPGRFSGRQFSNSRSEMNVSTLELGDSALYLCASSFLDRGTEKLFFGSGTQLSVL.

This clonotype was seen many times. The chain employs TRBV7-9 and TRBJ1-5; unclear D gene. The CDR3 is made up of 13 amino acids. Trimming removed 5 bases from V and 3 bases from J, with 8 bases in between. CDR1 SEHNR and CDR2 FQNEAQ come from the germline V gene (reference sequence). The CDR3: CASSTDYNQPQHF. Written as DNA, the CDR3 is TGTGCCAGCAGCACAGATTACAATCAGCCCCAGCATTTT.

This clonotype was counted many times. CDR3 DNA sequence: TGCAGTGCTAGAGTCGCAACAGGGGGCACCTCACCCCTCCACTTT. Amino acids: CSARVATGGTSPLHF. The chain joins TRBV20-1 to TRBJ1-6; 9 bases agree with TRBD1. The junction had 8 bases not matched to a gene; V was cut back by 1 base and J by 10 bases. CDR3 length: 15 residues. Germline V gene lookup returns CDR1 DFQATT and CDR2 SNEGSKA (reference sequence).

The chain uses TRBV15 and TRBJ1-6; D is unclear. V lost 3 bases and J 10 bases, leaving 10 bases between the germline ends. The germline V gene encodes CDR1 LNHNV and CDR2 YYDKDF (reference sequence). The CDR3 loop spans 13 amino acids. The CDR3 DNA is TGTGCCACCAGCAGCTACAGTGGGTCACCCCTCCACTTT. Translated, it gives CATSSYSGSPLHF.

The rearrangement uses TRBV25-1 and TRBJ1-4, with a possible D match to TRBD1 (6 bases). The germline V gene encodes CDR1 MGHDK and CDR2 SYGVNS. The ends were cut back, 5 bases at V and 4 bases at J, with 14 bases in the middle. The CDR3 is 15 amino acids. The CDR3 sequence is CASSYQGTLNEKLFF. CDR3 sequence (DNA): TGTGCCAGCAGTTACCAGGGGACTCTTAATGAAAAACTGTTTTTT.

The chain carries TRBV14 and TRBJ2-2, with D possibly being TRBD1 or TRBD2 (5 bases each). The CDR3 spans 15 residues. V was pared by 1 base and J by 8 bases, with 14 bases between. Germline V lookup: CDR1 SGHDN, CDR2 FVKESK. The CDR3 DNA reads as TGTGCCAGCAGCCAAGCGGGGCAGGGCCGGGGGGAGCTGTTTTTT. Amino acids: CASSQAGQGRGELFF.

The rearrangement links TRBV24-1 to TRBJ1-5; no clear D gene. V was shortened by 2 bases and J by 14 bases, with 12 bases between the two germline ends. The CDR3 totals 12 residues. Germline CDR1 is KGHDR and CDR2 is SFDVKD. CDR3 DNA: TGTGCCACCAGTGATTGGCTCACCGGGGAGCATTTT. Residues: CATSDWLTGEHF.

This clonotype was found many times. V is TRBV29-1 and J is TRBJ2-7, with unresolved D. From germline, CDR1 is SQVTM and CDR2 ANQGSEA. The CDR3 totals 11 residues. Deletions cut 5 bases from V and 4 bases from J, with 9 bases between. CDR3 sequence reads: CSVSEPYEQYF. In DNA, the CDR3 is TGCAGCGTTTCGGAACCATACGAGCAGTACTTC.

In its sample, this clonotype was seen many times. This chain links TRBV7-9 with TRBJ1-2; the match to TRBD1 covers 7 bases. This CDR3 is built from 14 residues. J was trimmed by 8 bases and V by 5 bases; bases with no gene match: 11. From germline, CDR1 is SEHNR and CDR2 FQNEAQ (reference sequence). The CDR3 DNA sequence: TGTGCCAGCAGCCACGAACTGACAGGGTACGGCTACACCTTC. Translating gives CASSHELTGYGYTF.

This clonotype came up a few times. This chain links TRBV6-5 with TRBJ2-7; TRBD1 or TRBD2 may be the D gene (5 bases each). The V and J ends lost 2 bases and 5 bases respectively, with 16 bases between them. This CDR3 contains 15 residues. Germline V gene lookup returns CDR1 MNHEY and CDR2 SVGAGI. The DNA of the CDR3 is TGTGCCAGCAGTTACGGGGGTTATCCGAATCACGAGCAGTACTTC. Protein product: CASSYGGYPNHEQYF.

This CDR3 is CASSLGGYGFGYTF. The DNA for the CDR3 is TGTGCCAGCAGTTTAGGGGGGTACGGTTTCGGCTACACCTTC. The rearrangement uses TRBV12-3 or TRBV12-4 and TRBJ1-2, with a weak D call TRBD1 (5 bases). Trimming removed 1 base at V and 8 bases at J, with 14 bases between. The length of the CDR3 is 14 residues.

The J gene is TRBJ1-2, the V gene TRBV19; no clear D. V was shortened by 10 bases and J by 4 bases, with 10 bases between the two germline ends. This CDR3 spans 11 amino acids. From germline, CDR1 is LNHDA and CDR2 SQIVND (reference sequence). The CDR3 spells CATNPGYGYTF. The CDR3 DNA reads TGTGCCACCAATCCGGGCTATGGCTACACCTTC.

This clonotype was counted at least ten times. The chain uses TRBV29-1 and TRBJ1-3, with TRBD1 as a possible D gene (6 bases). V was trimmed by 4 bases and J by 4 bases, leaving 11 bases between them. The CDR3 spans 13 residues. Germline CDR1 SQVTM, CDR2 ANQGSEA. In nucleotides, the CDR3 is TGCAGCGTTGTCACAGGGAACGGAAACACCATATATTTT. The encoded protein is CSVVTGNGNTIYF. The complete variable domain, with remaining parts taken from reference TRBV29-1 and TRBJ1-3, reads SAVISQKPSRDICQRGTSLTIQCQVDSQVTMMFWYRQQPGQSLTLIATANQGSEATYESGFVIDKFPISRPNLTFSTLTVSNMSPEDSSIYLCSVVTGNGNTIYFGEGSWLTVV.

The chain joins TRBV6-1 to TRBJ2-7, with TRBD1 identical over 8 bases. The CDR3 loop spans 16 amino acids. Germline V gene sequence: CDR1 MNHNS, CDR2 SASEGT. V lost 6 bases to trimming and J lost 1 base; unmatched junction nucleotides: 11. The CDR3: CASRSTDRGKSYEQYF. Here the CDR3 DNA reads TGTGCCAGCAGGAGTACAGACAGGGGAAAATCCTACGAGCAGTACTTC.

This clonotype was seen a handful of times. The gene calls are TRBV6-1 and TRBJ1-1; no definite D call. The ends were cut back, 7 bases at V and 7 bases at J, with 16 bases in the middle. Germline V gives CDR1 MNHNS, CDR2 SASEGT. This CDR3 comprises 13 residues. CDR3 protein: CASTGLRASEAFF. The CDR3 DNA follows: TGTGCCAGCACTGGACTGCGGGCGAGTGAAGCTTTCTTT.

The V gene is TRBV2, the J gene TRBJ2-3; 7 bases are a match to TRBD2. With 7 bases clipped from V and 4 bases from J, the junction kept 8 bases outside the gene matches. Germline assignment: CDR1 SNHLY and CDR2 FYNNEI. The CDR3 extends over 14 amino acids. The CDR3 region has the DNA TGTGCCAGCATGGGGGGAGGGCCCTCAGATACGCAGTATTTT. Translating it yields CASMGGGPSDTQYF.

In its sample, this clonotype was seen a few times. V gene TRBV7-9 combines with J gene TRBJ1-5; D unclear. CDR1 is SEHNR and CDR2 is FQNEAQ in the germline V gene (reference sequence). V gave up 0 bases and J gave up 2 bases, with 8 bases separating them. This CDR3 comprises 15 residues. Here the CDR3 reads CASSLALDGNQPQHF. Here the CDR3 DNA reads TGTGCCAGCAGCTTAGCTTTGGATGGCAATCAGCCCCAGCATTTT.